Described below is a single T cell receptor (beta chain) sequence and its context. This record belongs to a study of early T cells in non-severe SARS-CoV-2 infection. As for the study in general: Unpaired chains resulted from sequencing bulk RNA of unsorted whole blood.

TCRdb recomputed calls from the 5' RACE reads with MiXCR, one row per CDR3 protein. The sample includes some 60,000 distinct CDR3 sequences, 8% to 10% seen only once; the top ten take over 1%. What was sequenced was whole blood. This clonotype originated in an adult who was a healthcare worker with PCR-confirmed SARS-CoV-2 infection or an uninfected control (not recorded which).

The CDR3 spells CASSLATRNTEAFF. CDR3 bases: TGTGCCAGCAGTTTAGCGACGAGGAACACTGAAGCTTTCTTT. The chain links TRBV12-3 or TRBV12-4 to TRBJ1-1, with D unclear. Trimming cost V 0 bases and J 1 base, with 6 bases left between them. The CDR3 covers 14 residues.